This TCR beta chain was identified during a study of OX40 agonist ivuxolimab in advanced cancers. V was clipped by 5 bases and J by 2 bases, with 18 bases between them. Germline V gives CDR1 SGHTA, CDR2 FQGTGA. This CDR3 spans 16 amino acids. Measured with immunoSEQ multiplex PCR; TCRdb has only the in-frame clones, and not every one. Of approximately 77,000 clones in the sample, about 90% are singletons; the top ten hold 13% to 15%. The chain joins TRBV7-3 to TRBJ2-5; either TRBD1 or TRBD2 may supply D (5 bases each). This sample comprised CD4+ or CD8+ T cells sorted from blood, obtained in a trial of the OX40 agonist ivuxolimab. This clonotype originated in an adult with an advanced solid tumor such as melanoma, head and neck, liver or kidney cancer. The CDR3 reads CASSLQGEGKQETQYF. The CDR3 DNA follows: TGTGCCAGCAGCCTCCAGGGAGAGGGGAAACAAGAGACCCAGTACTTC.